The next 17 T cell receptor beta chains were all read from a single sample in a study of cytomegalovirus exposure and HLA in healthy donors. Generated by immunoSEQ multiplex PCR, the TCRdb table keeps only in-frame clones and is missing some. The sample has approximately 280,000 clones, 85% to 90% seen once; the top ten hold about 0.99%. Sequencing was carried out using PBMCs. These receptors were obtained from a woman under 30 in good health and CMV-seronegative.

This clone was detected once. V and J are TRBV5-6 and TRBJ1-5, with D hard to call. Germline lookup yields CDR1 SGHDT and CDR2 YYEEEE. Trimming took 2 bases from V and 0 from J, leaving 12 bases between them. This CDR3 has 16 residues. CDR3 DNA: TGTGCCAGCAGCTTCCTAGGTGCCGCTAGCAATCAGCCCCAGCATTTT. As protein: CASSFLGAASNQPQHF. Filled out from reference TRBV5-6 and TRBJ1-5, the complete variable domain reads DAGVTQSPTHLIKTRGQQVTLRCSPKSGHDTVSWYQQALGQGPQFIFQYYEEEERQRGNFPDRFSGHQFPNYSSELNVNALLLGDSALYLCASSFLGAASNQPQHFGDGTRLSIL.

V usage is TRBV5-1 and J usage is TRBJ1-1; D might be TRBD1 (5 bases). Trimming shortened V by 0 bases and J by 0 bases, and 9 bases separated the two germline ends. Germline V lookup: CDR1 SGHRS, CDR2 YFSETQ. The CDR3 has 15 residues. The CDR3 DNA reads as TGCGCCAGCAGCTTGGAGGGGATACTGAACACTGAAGCTTTCTTT. Translated: CASSLEGILNTEAFF.

The chain employs TRBV11-3 and TRBJ1-1; perhaps TRBD1 as D (5 bases). Trimming took off 1 base at V and 4 bases at J, with 10 bases between the two ends. This CDR3 is 14 amino acids long. CDR1 and CDR2 (germline): SGHNT, YENEEA. The CDR3 here is CASSLAGSGTEAFF. The CDR3 DNA is TGTGCCAGCAGCTTAGCAGGGTCGGGCACTGAAGCTTTCTTT.

This sequence joins TRBV27 and TRBJ2-3; D is ambiguous. This CDR3 has 11 amino acids. The V gene's germline CDR1 is MNHEY and CDR2 SMNVEV (reference sequence). The ends were cut back, 5 bases at V and 4 bases at J, with 4 bases in the middle. CDR3 sequence: CASSEADTQYF. The CDR3 DNA is TGTGCCAGCAGTGAGGCAGATACGCAGTATTTT.

The genes are TRBV29-1 and TRBJ1-2, with 12 bases matching TRBD1. From germline, CDR1 is SQVTM and CDR2 ANQGSEA. Losses at the gene ends were 3 bases for V and 8 bases for J; bases not matched to a gene: 7. The CDR3 sequence is 14 residues long. The CDR3 coding sequence is TGCAGCGTTGAGCGGGACAGGGGGCTTGGAGGCTACACCTTC. Translated: CSVERDRGLGGYTF.

The V gene is TRBV11-3, the J gene TRBJ2-1; perhaps TRBD2 as D (6 bases). CDR1 and CDR2 from the germline V gene are SGHNT and YENEEA. Trimming pared 1 base from V and 3 bases from J, leaving 13 bases between. The CDR3 sequence is 16 residues long. The CDR3 nucleotides are TGTGCCAGCAGCTTAGGTTCGGGACTTTTCTACAATGAGCAGTTCTTC. Translated: CASSLGSGLFYNEQFF.

The chain is built from TRBV4-2 and TRBJ1-2, with TRBD1 as a possible D gene (5 bases). Germline lookup yields CDR1 LGHNA and CDR2 YNFKEQ. The CDR3 contains 15 residues. Trimming removed 0 bases from V and 7 bases from J, with 15 bases in between. Here the CDR3 DNA reads TGTGCCAGCAGCCAAGAAGGGGTAGGGGTGCGTGGCTACACCTTC. Encoded protein: CASSQEGVGVRGYTF.

V usage is TRBV14 and J usage is TRBJ2-3, with 9 bases identical to TRBD2. With V trimmed by 3 bases and J by 8 bases, 9 bases remained unmatched. This CDR3 has 15 residues. Germline CDR1 SGHDN, CDR2 FVKESK. The CDR3 spells CASSQEAGGPPTQYF. CDR3 DNA: TGTGCCAGCAGCCAGGAAGCGGGAGGTCCCCCTACGCAGTATTTT.

The chain is built from TRBV9 and TRBJ2-2; D is possibly TRBD1 (6 bases). There are 17 residues in the CDR3. The V end was cut by 3 bases, the J end by 2 bases, with 17 bases between. Germline CDR1 is SGDLS and CDR2 is YYNGEE. The CDR3 DNA is TGTGCCAGCAGCGCACAGGGTTTTCTCACAAACACCGGGGAGCTGTTTTTT. Its translation: CASSAQGFLTNTGELFF.

This chain links TRBV9 with TRBJ2-3; 9 bases are shared with TRBD1. CDR1 and CDR2 (germline): SGDLS, YYNGEE. The CDR3 has 17 amino acids. V lost 3 bases and J lost 3; bases outside the gene matches: 11. The CDR3 here is CASSEAPGDRDTDTQYF. The CDR3 DNA is TGTGCCAGCAGCGAGGCCCCGGGGGACAGGGATACAGATACGCAGTATTTT. Filled out from reference TRBV9 and TRBJ2-3, the complete variable domain reads DSGVTQTPKHLITATGQRVTLRCSPRSGDLSVYWYQQSLDQGLQFLIQYYNGEERAKGNILERFSAQQFPDLHSELNLSSLELGDSALYFCASSEAPGDRDTDTQYFGPGTRLTVL.

This clone was seen just once. J is TRBJ1-2 and V is TRBV2; 10 nucleotides line up with TRBD1. J was trimmed by 7 bases and V by 8 bases; bases with no gene match: 13. The germline CDR1 and CDR2 sequences are SNHLY and FYNNEI. The CDR3 has 15 amino acids. CDR3: CASPRQGQGSLGYTF. The CDR3, as DNA: TGTGCCAGCCCGCGCCAGGGACAGGGGTCCCTTGGCTACACCTTC.

This chain uses TRBV28 with TRBJ2-3; D remains ambiguous. Germline CDR1 MDHEN, CDR2 SYDVKM. Deletions cut 4 bases from V and 6 bases from J, with 20 bases between. The CDR3 totals 16 residues. CDR3: CASSSPGLASRDTQYF. CDR3 nucleotides: TGTGCCAGCAGTTCCCCCGGCCTCGCCTCCAGGGATACGCAGTATTTT. The variable domain in full, completed from reference TRBV28 and TRBJ2-3, reads DVKVTQSSRYLVKRTGEKVFLECVQDMDHENMFWYRQDPGLGLRLIYFSYDVKMKEKGDIPEGYSVSREKKERFSLILESASTNQTSMYLCASSSPGLASRDTQYFGPGTRLTVL.

In the case of this clone: Other DNA sequences in this specimen translate into the identical CDR3. The genes are TRBV9 and TRBJ2-2; TRBD1 is a possible D gene (5 bases). V was clipped by 0 bases and J by 4 bases, with 7 bases between them. The CDR3 sequence is 14 residues long. CDR1 and CDR2 from the germline V gene are SGDLS and YYNGEE. The CDR3 region has the DNA TGTGCCAGCAGCGTAGCTACAGGCACCGGGGAGCTGTTTTTT. Translation gives CASSVATGTGELFF.

The V gene is TRBV11-2, the J gene TRBJ2-7; 9 nucleotides align to TRBD1. The CDR3 covers 14 residues. V lost 4 bases and J lost 5; bases outside the gene matches: 6. Germline V gene lookup returns CDR1 SGHAT and CDR2 FQNNGV. This CDR3 reads CASSSGTGSNEQYF. The CDR3 nucleotides read TGTGCCAGCAGCTCCGGGACAGGGTCTAACGAGCAGTACTTC.

The V call is TRBV9, the J call TRBJ2-7; D is undetermined. The V gene lost 0 bases and the J gene lost 0 bases, with 10 bases spanning the gap. The germline V gene has CDR1 SGDLS and CDR2 YYNGEE. This CDR3 is built from 15 residues. CDR3 sequence reads: CASSVGLRSSYEQYF. The CDR3 DNA reads as TGTGCCAGCAGCGTAGGACTTCGGAGCTCCTACGAGCAGTACTTC.

Only one count was recorded for this clone. The chain has TRBV27 and TRBJ2-1; 11 nucleotides align to TRBD2. J gave up 7 bases and V 2 bases, and 13 bases lay outside the gene matches. This CDR3 spans 18 amino acids. Looked up from germline, CDR1 is MNHEY and CDR2 is SMNVEV (reference sequence). The CDR3 DNA is TGTGCCAGCAGTTTAAGAACTAGCGGGAGAAGATTTTTGAATGAGCAGTTCTTC. Translating it yields CASSLRTSGRRFLNEQFF.

J is TRBJ1-5 and V is TRBV28; D is unclear. Trimming shortened V by 3 bases and J by 4 bases, and 10 bases separated the two germline ends. Germline V gene sequence: CDR1 MDHEN, CDR2 SYDVKM. The CDR3 totals 14 residues. The DNA for the CDR3 is TGTGCCAGCAGTTTTCCCGCGGGGAATCAGCCCCAGCATTTT. Residues: CASSFPAGNQPQHF.